This TCR beta chain emerged from a study of CD4 and CD8 cells across lung adenocarcinoma regions. The patients had localized lung adenocarcinoma, a non-small cell subtype. CDR1 is MNHNS, CDR2 SASEGT, per germline. The CDR3 consists of 15 residues. This clonotype was recorded once. Each CDR3 protein is one row after TCRdb ran MiXCR on the PCR reads. This sample has thousands of distinct CDR3 sequences, with roughly 45% found just once. What was sequenced was CD4+ T cells from the margin of a lung tumor. The chain employs TRBV6-1 and TRBJ2-1; D assignment may be TRBD1 or TRBD2 (5 bases each). The assigned J gene may be wrong: the sequence end matches TRBJ2-7 better. The receptor was isolated from a female donor with lung adenocarcinoma. The CD4 and CD8 labels of this study may be unreliable. Here the CDR3 reads CASSPTLGPYYEQYF. The CDR3 nucleotides read TGTGCCAGCAGTCCAACTCTGGGACCATATTACGAGCAGTACTTC.